These 8 T cell receptor beta chains were sequenced from one sample in a study of technical replicates of blood from several donors. Data came from immunoSEQ multiplex PCR; TCRdb stores just in-frame clones and leaves some out. The table shows over 65,000 clones, with around 94% occurring only once. Sequencing input: T cells isolated from PBMCs. The receptors come from a human donor in good health.

This clone was observed a single time. The V call is TRBV30, the J call TRBJ2-5, with D perhaps TRBD1 (5 bases). Germline loops: CDR1 GTSNPN, CDR2 SVGIG (reference sequence). Trimming left V 2 bases short and J 2 bases short, with 21 bases between. This CDR3 spans 17 amino acids. The CDR3 DNA reads as TGTGCCTGGAGTACCCCGTACCATGGGCAGGGTCAAGAGACCCAGTACTTC. It codes for CAWSTPYHGQGQETQYF. Looking up the rest from reference TRBV30 and TRBJ2-5 gives the full variable domain: SQTIHQWPATLVQPVGSPLSLECTVEGTSNPNLYWYRQAAGRGLQLLFYSVGIGQISSEVPQNLSASRPQDRQFILSSKKLLLSDSGFYLCAWSTPYHGQGQETQYFGPGTRLLVL.

The chain joins TRBV19 to TRBJ1-1; D unclear. This CDR3 region has 18 residues. Germline values: CDR1 LNHDA, CDR2 SQIVND (reference sequence). V lost 2 bases and J lost 7, with 26 bases in between. The CDR3 sequence: CASSIKVIYAVTTDEAFF. In DNA, the CDR3 is TGTGCCAGTAGTATAAAGGTCATTTATGCCGTCACAACAGATGAAGCTTTCTTT.

The chain links TRBV1 to TRBJ2-1; the table calls TRBD2, which could not be checked here. TRBV1 is shown as a pseudogene. The CDR3 has 18 residues. CDR3 sequence: CTSSQVKIGVAGYNEQFF. The CDR3 DNA sequence: TGCACCAGCAGCCAAGTTAAGATAGGGGTAGCGGGGTACAATGAGCAGTTCTTC.

The chain has TRBV19 and TRBJ2-3; weak D call: TRBD2 (5 bases). V lost 5 bases and J 6 bases, leaving 9 bases between the germline ends. The CDR3 is made up of 12 amino acids. Germline V gene lookup returns CDR1 LNHDA and CDR2 SQIVND (reference sequence). The CDR3 DNA reads TGTGCCAGTAGTCGGAGGTCGGATACGCAGTATTTT. Translated, it gives CASSRRSDTQYF.

The rearrangement links TRBV6-5 to TRBJ2-4; a possible D gene is TRBD2 (5 bases). CDR3 length: 16 amino acids. V was shortened by 1 base and J by 1 base, with 11 bases between the two germline ends. Germline CDR1 and CDR2: MNHEY and SVGAGI. CDR3 nucleotides: TGTGCCAGCAGTTACTGGGCGGGTACGGCCAAAAACATTCAGTACTTC. This codes for CASSYWAGTAKNIQYF.

This chain joins TRBV5-1 and TRBJ1-1; 8 nucleotides line up with TRBD1. The CDR3 covers 16 residues. The V gene end was trimmed by 1 base and the J gene end by 0 bases; junction bases not matched to a gene: 5. Germline CDR1 is SGHRS and CDR2 is YFSETQ. The CDR3 sequence is CASSLLNRGMNTEAFF. The CDR3 DNA is TGCGCCAGCAGCTTGTTGAACAGGGGGATGAACACTGAAGCTTTCTTT.

V gene TRBV11-2 combines with J gene TRBJ1-6, with D perhaps matching TRBD1 (5 bases). CDR1 is SGHAT, CDR2 FQNNGV, per germline. Trimming took off 0 bases at V and 10 bases at J, with 13 bases between the two ends. This CDR3 region has 15 residues. The CDR3 region is CASSLEGGVGSPLHF. CDR3 nucleotide sequence: TGTGCCAGCAGCTTAGAGGGGGGGGTAGGGTCACCCCTCCACTTT.

J is TRBJ2-1 and V is TRBV10-1; 10 bases align to TRBD2. This CDR3 comprises 17 residues. The germline V gene encodes CDR1 WNHNN and CDR2 SYGVQD (reference sequence). V gave up 3 bases and J gave up 0 bases; unmatched junction bases: 5. CDR3 in amino acids: CASSELAGWSSYNEQFF. CDR3 nucleotides: TGCGCCAGCAGTGAACTAGCGGGATGGAGCTCCTACAATGAGCAGTTCTTC.